This TCR beta chain is drawn from a study of cytomegalovirus exposure and HLA in healthy donors (dated by TCRdb to the late 2010s). Concerning the study at large: In an earlier analysis of 550 to 750 of the donors, approximately 300 Gb of sequence data and some 100 million unique TCR beta sequences from 180 million or so T cells were reported. HLA typing included class I and class II loci at four-digit resolution. To study patterns of TCR occurrence, a later analysis re-analyzed previously published TCR beta repertoires from around 660 donors and added high-resolution HLA genotyping. An earlier analysis of a few hundred of the donors applied high-throughput TCR beta sequencing to assess whether each TCR beta V gene segment acted as functional or pseudogenic. Among the 398 genotyped donors, around 81% belonged to the genetic ancestry cluster associated with self-reported Caucasian donors. Rather than using new phenotypic data, the later analysis identified candidate immune exposures from TCR beta sequences and from how often those sequences occurred across donors. The study profiled the T cell repertoires of around 700 subjects by immunosequencing and related them to cytomegalovirus serostatus. All discovery cohort repertoires had been generated using a single sequencing platform. The study aimed to test whether signatures of past pathogen exposure could be identified by cataloging public T cell receptors. In a later genetic analysis, genome-wide SNP genotypes for about 65% of the 666 donors were used, and that subset was treated as a discovery cohort. An early release covering just under 650 HLA-typed donors comprised approximately 300 gigabases of sequencing data and around 80 million unique TCR sequences. To predict cytomegalovirus infection status, the study combined high-throughput TCR immunosequencing, statistical association of individual TCRs with disease status, and machine learning. The number of typed donors differed by locus: 629-630 for A, B, C, DRB1 and DQB1; 500 to 550 for DQA1; over 600 for DPA1; and around 470 for DPB1. Donor age, sex, ethnicity and CMV serostatus were compiled together with the repertoire data. Roughly 5 DR-DQ haplotypes were handled as single units for association and clustering because linkage in the cohort was strong. In addition to the first cohort of roughly 670 subjects, a separate validation cohort of approximately 130 different subjects was used. On average, around 240,000 unique TCR beta nucleotide sequences were sequenced per donor among several hundred genotyped donors of the cohort, with roughly 18% of those sequences being non-productive.

The cohort comprised fewer than 750 healthy bone marrow donors. At the time of sampling, all cohort members were nominally healthy, though unrecorded immune exposures were likely present. The donor tested CMV seronegative, placing the donor among the 350 or so seronegative members of the cohort. A peripheral blood sample was collected from each donor, and TCR beta sequencing was performed on peripheral blood mononuclear cells. Genomic DNA was extracted from the blood cell samples with the Qiagen DNeasy Blood Extraction Kit. Preparation of the library involved the immunoSEQ multiplex PCR assay. For the multiplex PCR, a mixture combining 60 forward primers for TCR Vbeta segments and 13 reverse primers for TCR Jbeta segments was used. The CDR3 region of rearranged TCR beta genes was amplified from genomic DNA with a multiplex PCR assay. The Illumina HiSeq System was used to sequence the amplified TCR beta libraries as 87-base-pair reads. Turning to the authors' computational methods: A later analysis tallied 75 million to 85 million unique TCR beta chains across the 660 or so repertoires, and about 10 million of those chains were shared by two or more donors. To remove PCR and sequencing errors, raw reads were error-corrected and collapsed into unique sequences using a nearest-neighbor algorithm that merged closely related sequences. To assign V, D and J gene segments, CDR3 sequences were aligned to IMGT reference sequences. For a sequence to be retained, a match of at least six nucleotides to both a V gene segment and a J gene segment was required. Rearrangements were classified as productive when the CDR3 lacked stop codons and remained in frame with V and J, and all other rearrangements were classified as non-productive. Following IMGT convention, CDR3 was defined as the stretch from the second conserved V-encoded cysteine up to the conserved J-encoded phenylalanine. The earlier analysis of roughly 590 of the donors excluded any sequence lacking an unambiguous match to a single V gene segment. In an earlier analysis of a few hundred of the donors, V segments were called functional above 56.7% productive rearrangements and were called segregating when the between-donor standard deviation exceeded 5%. A statistical classification framework was built for diagnosing cytomegalovirus status from the catalog of TCR beta chain sequences. In a later analysis, TCR nucleotide sequences were compared against IMGT/GENE-DB human TR gene sequences so that V and J genes could be assigned. In a later analysis, CDR3 sequences and most-parsimonious VDJ recombination scenarios were assigned using the TCRdist pipeline. In a later analysis, each TCR beta chain was defined by its CDR3 amino acid sequence together with its V-gene family, and reads lacking a unique V-gene family were excluded. A later analysis removed 600 or so highly shared, low-generation-probability nucleotide sequences to deal with suspected cross-contamination and a sequencing artifact. A later analysis calculated a clonal expansion index for each public chain from normalized within-repertoire ranks of inferred template counts. In a later analysis, generation probabilities were computed with a VDJ recombination model fitted to out-of-frame rearrangements, and the resulting probabilities were checked against IGoR. In a later analysis, hypergeometric tests were used to score TCR-TCR, TCR-HLA and TCR-CMV co-occurrence, with a repertoire-size bias correction applied to TCR pairs. A later analysis estimated false discovery rates by permuting HLA or CMV assignments 20 times. In a later analysis, co-occurring TCRs were grouped with DBSCAN, and TCRdist sequence similarity was added when clustering was performed within HLA-allele-positive subsets. Co-occurrence clustering excluded repertoires with fewer than 30,000 or more than 120,000 public chains, plus five with anomalous nucleotide sharing. Entries here come from immuneACCESS through TCRdb and include only in-frame sequences with V and J called. Some clones fail to appear in such tables; in the studies checked, an unresolved V gene covers under half of the shortfall, and the cause of the remainder is unknown. V and J calls and clone size are as listed in that table; D and trimming were resolved from the DNA. The sample includes roughly 180,000 clones, with 77% observed a single time. Roughly 1.5% of the sample is in the top ten clones.

Findings and caveats that apply to the study as a whole: The classifier was reported to diagnose cytomegalovirus status with high specificity and sensitivity in both the original cohort and the validation cohort. In a later analysis, several top co-occurrence clusters were reported to appear linked to parvovirus B19, influenza, CMV and Epstein-Barr virus. According to a later analysis, TCR association rates differed among HLA loci, with DRB1 alleles showing the most associated TCRs and HLA-C alleles showing the fewest. Linkage disequilibrium might explain the correlated functional status among segregating V segments, but an unknown experimental factor could not be excluded. The study listed 150 to 200 TCR beta chains as associated with cytomegalovirus. In vitro tests confirmed that a few of the cytomegalovirus-associated TCR beta chains recognize cytomegalovirus antigens. At a false discovery rate of 0.05, a later analysis linked fewer than 20,000 TCR beta sequences to specific HLA alleles. While some public TCRs were present in many individuals, most TCR sequences turned up only very rarely across donors. HLA typing was unavailable for some donors at each locus, so association tests used only the typed subset. A further reported finding was that TCR beta sequences accurately predicted the HLA-A and HLA-B alleles for most subjects in the first cohort. In this cohort, only TCR beta chains were sequenced, and detectable features were limited by the absence of alpha or paired-chain data. According to a later genetic analysis, donors in an Asian-associated ancestry cluster had fewer N-insertions in productive TCRs than the approximately 610-donor mean. According to the authors, the approach could potentially be generalized to other disease states and immunological phenotypes. A group of highly shared sequence variants was considered likely to be a technical artifact of the sequencing pipeline. The only immune exposure information available for the cohort was CMV serostatus. Roughly uniform sequencing depth across donors was assumed in presence/absence analyses, although this assumption may not hold. Because counts were too low, around 18 rarely observed V segments, including chromosome 9 orphons, were left out of the earlier analysis of approximately 580 of the donors. In a later analysis, HLA-associated TCR beta chains showed more clonal expansion and lower generation probabilities than non-associated chains that were equally common. According to a later analysis, most CMV-associated TCR beta chains appeared to be HLA-restricted, and the HLA associations seemed to be driven largely by CMV exposure. An association between a missense DCLRE1C variant and V-gene and J-gene trimming of TCR beta chains was found in a later genetic analysis and replicated in an independent cohort. In an earlier analysis of a few hundred of the donors, most TCR beta V segments were observed in productive rearrangements about 87% or about 30% of the time, broadly matching IMGT annotations. When HLA alleles, especially DR and DQ, strongly co-occurred, attributing TCR associations to individual alleles was difficult.

Worth noting for this clone: What this receptor recognizes is not known. Per-base qualities were not stored, and no clone one base away is much larger.

This receptor was identified in a man younger than 35 in good health and CMV-seronegative. Material: PBMCs.

The base sequence is TGTGCCAGCAGTTACTCGGGGGGGCATCGGTCACCCCTCCACTTT. Its amino acids are CASSYSGGHRSPLHF. In this chain, TRBV6-5 is recombined with TRBJ1-6; possibly the D gene is TRBD1, per 6 matching bases. Trimming costs V 0 bases and J 10 bases, and their ends lie 13 bases apart. Its CDR3 holds 15 amino acids, cysteine through phenylalanine. Solely the CDR3 DNA is kept, with 45 bases framed from the first base. Via the germline V gene, CDR1 is MNHEY and CDR2 SVGAGI.